Below, 13 T cell receptor beta chains from the same sample are listed, as sequenced in a study of human T cells and chemical hapten exposure. Specified time point: patch test 3, about 24 weeks after DPC sensitization. Treatment of the sample: therapeutic diphenylcyclopropenone sensitization with weekly scalp DPC. TCRdb re-called the RACE reads through MiXCR, storing one row per CDR3 protein. The profile shows under 130,000 distinct CDR3 sequences, 30% to 35% of them singletons. The input for sequencing was whole blood, taken in connection with sensitization to the hapten diphenylcyclopropenone (DPC). These receptors all stem from a man between 35 and 55 years old with alopecia areata. Some clones in this sample may be carry-over from other donors' samples.

The chain recombines TRBV20-1 with TRBJ2-5; D possibly corresponds to TRBD1 (6 bases). From germline, CDR1 is DFQATT and CDR2 SNEGSKA (reference sequence). The CDR3 totals 14 residues. The germline V and J ends were trimmed by 0 bases and 5 bases, with 13 bases remaining between them. DNA of the CDR3: TGCAGTGCTAGAGATTACACAGGGAGTGAGACCCAGTACTTC. Translated, it gives CSARDYTGSETQYF.

The chain is built from TRBV28 and TRBJ1-1; the D is unclear. The ends were cut back, 6 bases at V and 2 bases at J, with 7 bases in the middle. The CDR3 sequence is 12 residues long. Germline CDR1 MDHEN, CDR2 SYDVKM. CDR3 sequence reads: CASSVINTEAFF. The CDR3 DNA sequence: TGTGCCAGCAGCGTGATCAACACTGAAGCTTTCTTT.

The chain recombines TRBV24-1 with TRBJ2-1; 12 nucleotides line up with TRBD2. Germline V CDR1 and CDR2: KGHDR, SFDVKD. V gave up 3 bases and J gave up 3 bases; unmatched junction bases: 2. CDR3 length: 16 amino acids. CDR3 nucleotides: TGTGCCACCAGTGATGGACTAGCGGGAAACTACAATGAGCAGTTCTTC. This sequence encodes CATSDGLAGNYNEQFF.

This clonotype turned up a few times. The J gene is TRBJ1-1, the V gene TRBV6-2 or TRBV6-3, with a weak D call TRBD1 (6 bases). The CDR3 runs to 12 residues. Between the trimmed V and J ends, which lost 7 bases and 5 bases, there was a span of 11 bases. In germline, CDR1 is MNHEY, CDR2 SVGEGT. The CDR3 coding sequence is TGTGCCAGCAAAGAGGGGGTGACTGAAGCTTTCTTT. It encodes CASKEGVTEAFF.

This clonotype was seen only a few times. This chain links TRBV20-1 with TRBJ2-3, with 10 bases identical to TRBD2. V lost 1 base and J lost 2; bases outside the gene matches: 3. The CDR3 length is 15 residues. Germline values: CDR1 DFQATT, CDR2 SNEGSKA (reference sequence). For the CDR3, the DNA is TGCAGTGCTAGAGGGACTAGCGGCTACACAGATACGCAGTATTTT. It specifies CSARGTSGYTDTQYF.

The chain uses TRBV13 and TRBJ2-7; 10 bases are shared with TRBD2. V was pared by 0 bases and J by 7 bases, with 15 bases of the junction left unmatched. The length of the CDR3 is 18 residues. CDR1 and CDR2 (germline): PRHDT, FYEKMQ (reference sequence). The chain's CDR3 is CASSLGGPLAGVPGEQYV. CDR3 in DNA: TGTGCCAGCAGCTTAGGGGGCCCTCTAGCGGGAGTGCCTGGGGAGCAGTACGTC.

In this sample, this clonotype turned up a few times. The chain employs TRBV20-1 and TRBJ2-7; no reliable D call. V was cut by 6 bases and J by 2 bases, with 14 bases left in between. The CDR3 sequence is 13 residues long. The V gene's germline CDR1 is DFQATT and CDR2 SNEGSKA (reference sequence). DNA for the CDR3: TGCAGTGCCACCAAGGGTATCGCCTACGAGCAGTACTTC. It translates to CSATKGIAYEQYF.

The chain recombines TRBV6-2 or TRBV6-3 with TRBJ2-5; TRBD2 aligns across 11 bases. There are 18 residues in the CDR3. The junction had 11 bases not matched to a gene; V was cut back by 2 bases and J by 3 bases. The germline V gene encodes CDR1 MNHEY and CDR2 SVGEGT. The CDR3 is CASSYKRLAGRSEETQYF. The CDR3 DNA follows: TGTGCCAGCAGTTACAAGAGACTAGCGGGACGGTCGGAAGAGACCCAGTACTTC.

A word on this clonotype: An end of the junction differs from the germline gene, which may be a read error. J is TRBJ2-1 and V is TRBV6-5; D gene uncertain. Germline CDR1 MNHEY, CDR2 SVGAGI. The CDR3 extends over 13 amino acids. This CDR3 reads CASSPPLRNERFF. The CDR3 region has the DNA TGTGCCAGCTCCCCTCCCCTACGCAATGAGCGGTTCTTC.

The V and J genes are TRBV15 and TRBJ2-5; D remains unclear. V lost 0 bases and J lost 1, with 18 bases in between. This CDR3 has 18 amino acids. The germline gives CDR1 LNHNV, CDR2 YYDKDF (reference sequence). The CDR3 DNA reads TGTGCCACCAGCAGAGAGGTCTTAACGACCTGGACCCAAGAGACCCAGTACTTC. It translates to CATSREVLTTWTQETQYF.

This chain links TRBV6-2 or TRBV6-3 with TRBJ2-7, with D possibly matching TRBD1 (5 bases). Germline V gives CDR1 MNHEY, CDR2 SVGEGT. This CDR3 contains 14 residues. CDR3 in amino acids: CAGSYDRTSYEQYV. The DNA for the CDR3 is TGTGCCGGCAGTTACGACAGAACCTCCTACGAGCAGTACGTC.

V gene TRBV12-3 or TRBV12-4 combines with J gene TRBJ2-1; either TRBD1 or TRBD2 may supply D (5 bases each). V shed 2 bases and J shed 5 bases, with 13 bases lying between them. The CDR3 spans 15 residues. In nucleotides, the CDR3 is TGTGCCAGCAGTTTAAATTCCGGGACGAACAATGAGCAGTTCTTC. It codes for CASSLNSGTNNEQFF.

A few counts support this clonotype. The V gene is TRBV4-3, the J gene TRBJ2-3; D call uncertain. The CDR3 is 16 amino acids. The germline gives CDR1 LGHNA, CDR2 YSLEER. Trimming removed 0 bases from V and 2 bases from J, with 12 bases in between. The CDR3 DNA follows: TGCGCCAGCAGCCAAGAATCATGGTATCCCACAGATACGCAGTATTTT. This sequence encodes CASSQESWYPTDTQYF.